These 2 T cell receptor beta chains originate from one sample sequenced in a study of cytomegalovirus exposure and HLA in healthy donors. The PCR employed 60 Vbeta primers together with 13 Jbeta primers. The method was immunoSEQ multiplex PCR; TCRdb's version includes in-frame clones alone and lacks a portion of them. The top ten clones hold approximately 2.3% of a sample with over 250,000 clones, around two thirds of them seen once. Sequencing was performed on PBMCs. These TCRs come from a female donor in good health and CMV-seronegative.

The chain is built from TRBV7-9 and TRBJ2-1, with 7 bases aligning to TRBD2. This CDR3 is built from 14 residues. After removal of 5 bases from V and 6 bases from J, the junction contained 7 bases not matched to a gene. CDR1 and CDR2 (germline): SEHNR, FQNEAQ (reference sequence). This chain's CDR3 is CASSLGLVANEQFF. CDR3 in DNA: TGTGCCAGCAGCCTCGGACTAGTCGCCAATGAGCAGTTCTTC.

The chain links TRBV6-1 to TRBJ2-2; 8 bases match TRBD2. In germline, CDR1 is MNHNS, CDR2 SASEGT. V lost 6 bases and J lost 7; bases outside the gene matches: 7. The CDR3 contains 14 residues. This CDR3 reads CASRAGEVGGELFF. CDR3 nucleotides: TGTGCCAGCAGAGCGGGGGAGGTCGGCGGGGAGCTGTTTTTT.